This passage covers 14 T cell receptor beta chains from one sample sequenced in a study of T cells in Graves' hyperthyroidism and ophthalmopathy. RNA transcripts yielded amplified TCR beta CDR3 regions. A set of HTBI primers served as the primers for a first-round RT-PCR of the TCR CDR3. TCRdb used MiXCR to reprocess the multiplex PCR reads, holding one entry per CDR3 protein. The repertoire consists of about 640,000 distinct CDR3 sequences, with about a fifth occurring once and the leading ten covering more than 30%. The specimen sequenced was blood. These receptors all come from a man younger than 40 with Graves' ophthalmopathy.

This clonotype was found a few times. The gene calls are TRBV27 and TRBJ2-7, with a tentative D call TRBD1 (5 bases). The CDR3 loop spans 14 amino acids. CDR1 and CDR2 (germline): MNHEY, SMNVEV (reference sequence). Trimming removed 0 bases from V and 4 bases from J, with 10 bases in between. Here the CDR3 reads CASSLSITGYEQYF. The CDR3 DNA reads as TGTGCCAGCAGTTTATCGATCACAGGATACGAGCAGTACTTC.

This clonotype was recorded at least ten times. This chain uses TRBV20-1 with TRBJ2-5; D gene uncertain. The CDR3 is 10 amino acids. V shed 3 bases and J shed 4 bases, with 3 bases lying between them. The germline V gene encodes CDR1 DFQATT and CDR2 SNEGSKA (reference sequence). CDR3: CSARGETQYF. CDR3 nucleotide sequence: TGCAGTGCTAGGGGAGAGACCCAGTACTTC.

DNA for the CDR3: TGTGCCTGGAGCTCCCCGGCGGCGGGATGGGAGACCCAGTACTTC. It yields the protein CAWSSPAAGWETQYF. This rearrangement joins TRBV30 to TRBJ2-5, with TRBD2 as a possible D gene (6 bases). Trimming took 3 bases from V and 5 from J, leaving 19 bases between them. Germline CDR1 is GTSNPN and CDR2 is SVGIG (reference sequence). This CDR3 is built from 15 residues.

This clonotype was detected only a few times. The J gene is TRBJ1-1, the V gene TRBV6-1, with 8 bases matching TRBD1. V was pared by 5 bases and J by 4 bases, with 9 bases of the junction left unmatched. Germline CDR1 and CDR2: MNHNS and SASEGT. CDR3 length: 15 residues. CDR3 sequence (DNA): TGTGCCAGCAGTCCCCGGACAGGGCTGACCACTGAAGCTTTCTTT. It translates to CASSPRTGLTTEAFF.

This clonotype appeared a few times. The J gene is TRBJ1-1, the V gene TRBV15, with D maybe TRBD1 (6 bases). The CDR3 is made up of 14 amino acids. The V and J ends lost 4 bases and 5 bases respectively, with 14 bases between them. The germline V gene encodes CDR1 LNHNV and CDR2 YYDKDF (reference sequence). CDR3 residues: CATSNRVVTTEAFF. CDR3 coding DNA: TGTGCCACCAGCAACAGGGTTGTGACGACTGAAGCTTTCTTT.

There are many counts of this clonotype. The gene calls are TRBV11-2 and TRBJ2-7; TRBD1 matches at 7 bases. Per the germline V gene, CDR1 is SGHAT and CDR2 is FQNNGV. The V gene end was trimmed by 5 bases and the J gene end by 4 bases; junction bases not matched to a gene: 11. The CDR3 totals 15 residues. CDR3 in DNA: TGTGCCAGCAGCCTCTCGACAGGGAGTTTATACGAGCAGTACTTC. Translated, it gives CASSLSTGSLYEQYF.

This rearrangement joins TRBV12-3 or TRBV12-4 to TRBJ2-2; D unresolved. Trimming pared 7 bases from V and 7 bases from J, leaving 13 bases between. The CDR3 runs 13 residues. The DNA for the CDR3 is TGTGCCAGCACCGCCCCTGCCCTCGGGGAGCTGTTTTTT. This translates into CASTAPALGELFF.

In its sample, this clonotype was seen many times. This rearrangement joins TRBV28 to TRBJ2-7; TRBD1 agrees at 9 bases. There are 14 residues in the CDR3. V was pared by 5 bases and J by 0 bases, with 2 bases of the junction left unmatched. Looked up from germline, CDR1 is MDHEN and CDR2 is SYDVKM. The CDR3 coding sequence is TGTGCCAGCAGTGGACAGGGGTTCTCCTACGAGCAGTACTTC. The encoded protein is CASSGQGFSYEQYF. Full variable domain (outside the CDR3, taken from reference TRBV28 and TRBJ2-7): DVKVTQSSRYLVKRTGEKVFLECVQDMDHENMFWYRQDPGLGLRLIYFSYDVKMKEKGDIPEGYSVSREKKERFSLILESASTNQTSMYLCASSGQGFSYEQYFGPGTRLTVT.

The chain links TRBV10-3 to TRBJ2-7; the D gene could be TRBD1 or TRBD2 (6 bases each). The V end lost 10 bases, the J end lost 5 bases, and 18 bases lay between the germline ends. Germline CDR1 is ENHRY and CDR2 is SYGVKD. This CDR3 contains 13 residues. The CDR3: CASSPLRGDEQYF. The CDR3 DNA reads TGTGCCAGCAGCCCCTTAAGGGGGGACGAGCAGTACTTC.

This clonotype was seen only a few times. The chain couples TRBV2 to TRBJ1-5, with TRBD1 matching 10 bases. This CDR3 is built from 18 residues. V lost 2 bases to trimming and J lost 6 bases; unmatched junction nucleotides: 13. Germline CDR1 and CDR2: SNHLY and FYNNEI. The CDR3 reads CASSEIRWTGGEGQPQHF. In DNA, the CDR3 is TGTGCCAGCAGTGAAATTAGGTGGACAGGGGGTGAAGGTCAGCCCCAGCATTTT.

The chain couples TRBV27 to TRBJ1-3; perhaps TRBD1 as D (5 bases). Germline values: CDR1 MNHEY, CDR2 SMNVEV (reference sequence). V lost 6 bases and J lost 7, with 19 bases in between. CDR3 length: 15 amino acids. The CDR3 region has the DNA TGTGCCAGCAGCACAGCCAGACAGTTTCCGAACACCATATATTTT. Translation gives CASSTARQFPNTIYF.

Ten or more counts support this clonotype. The chain has TRBV20-1 and TRBJ2-3; D possibly corresponds to TRBD2 (6 bases). The CDR3 sequence is 15 residues long. CDR1 is DFQATT and CDR2 is SNEGSKA in the germline V gene (reference sequence). Trimming removed 0 bases from V and 0 bases from J, with 10 bases in between. CDR3 in DNA: TGCAGTGCTAGAGATCTTGCGGGAAGCACAGATACGCAGTATTTT. It yields the protein CSARDLAGSTDTQYF.

This clonotype was detected only once. The CDR3 nucleotides read TGTGCCACTACGACTGCTATCTCTGGAAACACCATATATTTT. As protein: CATTTAISGNTIYF. The chain has TRBV6-1 and TRBJ1-3, with D unresolved. CDR1 MNHNS and CDR2 SASEGT come from the germline V gene. There are 14 residues in the CDR3. V was shortened by 10 bases and J by 0 bases, with 13 bases between the two germline ends.

A few counts support this clonotype. This chain connects TRBV13 to TRBJ2-7; D unresolved. Germline CDR1 is PRHDT and CDR2 is FYEKMQ (reference sequence). The CDR3 is 18 amino acids. The germline V and J ends were trimmed by 4 bases and 0 bases, with 22 bases remaining between them. The CDR3 here is CASSSGRRAGRLSYEQYF. In DNA, the CDR3 is TGTGCCAGCAGCTCTGGTAGAAGGGCCGGCAGACTCTCCTACGAGCAGTACTTC. Together with reference TRBV13 and TRBJ2-7, the CDR3 gives the full variable domain: AAGVIQSPRHLIKEKRETATLKCYPIPRHDTVYWYQQGPGQDPQFLISFYEKMQSDKGSIPDRFSAQQFSDYHSELNMSSLELGDSALYFCASSSGRRAGRLSYEQYFGPGTRLTVT.